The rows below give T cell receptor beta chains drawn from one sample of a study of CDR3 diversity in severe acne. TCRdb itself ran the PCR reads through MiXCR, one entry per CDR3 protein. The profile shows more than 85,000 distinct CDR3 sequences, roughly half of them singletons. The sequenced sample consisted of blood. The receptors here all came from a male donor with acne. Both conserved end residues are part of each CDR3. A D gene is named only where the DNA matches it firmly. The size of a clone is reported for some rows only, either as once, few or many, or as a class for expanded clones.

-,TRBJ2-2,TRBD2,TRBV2,CASSGLAGNTGELFF,TGTGCCAGCAGTGGACTAGCGGGCAACACCGGGGAGCTGTTTTTT
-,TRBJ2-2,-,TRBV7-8,CASSLDVGLSGTGELLF,TGTGCCAGCAGCTTAGATGTGGGCTTGTCTGGGACCGGGGAGCTGCTTTTT
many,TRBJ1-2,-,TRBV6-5,CASSYGSTGYTF,TGTGCCAGCAGTTACGGTTCGACTGGCTACACCTTC
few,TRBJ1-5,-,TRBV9,CASSVLNQPQHF,TGTGCCAGCAGCGTACTCAATCAGCCCCAGCATTTT
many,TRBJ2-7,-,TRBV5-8,CASSLGGDGSDEQYF,TGTGCCAGCAGCTTGGGGGGTGATGGGTCGGACGAGCAGTACTTC
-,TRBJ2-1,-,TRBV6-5,CASSYWAGSDNEQFF,TGTGCCAGCAGTTACTGGGCAGGTTCTGACAATGAGCAGTTCTTC
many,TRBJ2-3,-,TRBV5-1,CASSLEGSPITDTQYF,TGCGCCAGCAGCTTGGAAGGTAGCCCAATCACAGATACGCAGTATTTT
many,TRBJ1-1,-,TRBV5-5,CASSVGSLNTEAFF,TGTGCCAGCAGCGTAGGCTCACTGAACACTGAAGCTTTCTTT
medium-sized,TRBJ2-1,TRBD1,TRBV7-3,CASSLDGTGQFF,TGTGCCAGCAGCTTAGACGGGACAGGGCAGTTCTTC
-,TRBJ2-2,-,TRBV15,CATSRVAGRTGELFF,TGTGCCACCAGCAGAGTGGCAGGGCGGACCGGGGAGCTGTTTTTT
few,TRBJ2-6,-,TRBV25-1,CASSTDRSSGANVLTF,TGTGCCAGCAGCACTGACAGGAGCTCTGGGGCCAACGTCCTGACTTTC
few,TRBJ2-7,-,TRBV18,CASSPDRSSYEQYF,TGTGCCAGCTCACCAGACAGGAGCTCCTACGAGCAGTACTTC
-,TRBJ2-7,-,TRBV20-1,CSAKRDEQYF,TGCAGTGCTAAGAGGGACGAGCAGTACTTC
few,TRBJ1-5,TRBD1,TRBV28,CASSWTGHNQPQHF,TGTGCCAGCAGCTGGACAGGGCACAATCAGCCCCAGCATTTT
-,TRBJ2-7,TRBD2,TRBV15,CTTSREGLAGVDKQCF,TGTACCACCAGCAGAGAAGGACTAGCGGGAGTCGACAAGCAGTGCTTC
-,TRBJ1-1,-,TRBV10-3,CAISEWGARDTEAFF,TGTGCCATCAGTGAATGGGGGGCCCGGGACACTGAAGCTTTCTTT
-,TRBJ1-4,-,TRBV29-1,CSVEDGSKLFF,TGCAGCGTGGAAGACGGTTCAAAACTGTTTTTT
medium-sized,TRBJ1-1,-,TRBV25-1,CASSELGSEAFF,TGTGCCAGCAGTGAATTAGGGTCGGAAGCTTTCTTT
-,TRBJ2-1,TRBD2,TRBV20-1,CSARASGYEQFF,TGCAGTGCTAGAGCTAGCGGGTACGAGCAGTTCTTC
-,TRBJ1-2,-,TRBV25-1,CAGRRGYGYTF,TGTGCCGGCAGGAGGGGTTATGGCTACACCTTC
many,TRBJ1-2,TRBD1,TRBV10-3,CAISETSGQGTNYGYTF,TGTGCCATCAGTGAGACCTCGGGACAGGGGACTAACTATGGCTACACCTTC
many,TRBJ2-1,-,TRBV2,CASKKRPLYNEQFF,TGTGCCAGCAAAAAGCGGCCTTTGTACAATGAGCAGTTCTTC
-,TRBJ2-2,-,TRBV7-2,CASSSIPGGPGELFF,TGTGCCAGCAGCTCGATCCCGGGTGGTCCCGGGGAGCTGTTTTTT